This T cell receptor (beta chain) was obtained from a study of blood T cells in healthy people across ages. Study outcomes and limitations: Getting older went along with TCR beta diversity per million T cells dropping roughly linearly.

A second PCR of about 6 to 12 cycles used a sample-barcoded 5' primer and a J-beta primer mix. TCRdb fed the 5' RACE reads into MiXCR, producing one record per CDR3 protein. The data contain 380,000 or so distinct CDR3 sequences, 50% to 60% of them singletons. This CDR3 comprises 14 residues. CDR1 is SGHRS, CDR2 YFSETQ, per germline. The V and J ends lost 0 bases and 3 bases respectively, with 10 bases between them. For this clonotype: Antigen: not known.

Per-sample PBMC isolation yielded at least 6 million cells. The clonotype originates from a man aged 60 to 75 in good health. Sequenced material: blood. The V gene is TRBV5-1, the J gene TRBJ2-7, with D tentatively TRBD2 (5 bases). The DNA for the CDR3 is TGCGCCAGCAGCTTGGATTCCCGGGACTACGAGCAGTACTTC. Protein product: CASSLDSRDYEQYF.